This TCR beta chain was observed in a study of regulatory T cells in long-lasting Graves disease. Study-wide background: Patients newly diagnosed with Graves' had been on antithyroid drugs for under 3 months. Study outcomes and limitations: Relative to newly diagnosed Graves' patients, persistent ones had lower TCR diversity.

Concerning this clonotype: What it recognizes is unknown.

HTBI primers from iRepertoire and Arm-PCR of CDR3 regions yielded the TCR beta libraries. TCRdb analysed the multiplex PCR reads with MiXCR anew, one entry per CDR3 protein. The sample includes 440,000 or so distinct CDR3 sequences, approximately 16% of them seen just once. Time point defined: newly diagnosed GD, antithyroid drugs for less than 3 months. The TCR library was prepared using RNA isolated from PBMCs. Germline assignment: CDR1 SGHTA and CDR2 FQGNSA. J lost 7 bases, V lost 4 bases, and 17 bases had no gene match. The CDR3 is 18 amino acids. These same records also appear under a second study, on T cells in Graves' hyperthyroidism and ophthalmopathy. From that report: Used for diagnoses were clinical symptoms, serum thyroxine and TRAb, thyroid ultrasound and orbital computed tomography. First-round RT-PCR targeting the TCR CDR3 was performed with the HTBI primer set.

The sequencing here drew on peripheral blood mononuclear cells (PBMCs), taken at new diagnosis, from a patient treated with antithyroid drugs. This chain connects TRBV7-2 to TRBJ2-1; the match to TRBD2 covers 9 bases. This receptor was identified in a woman aged 30 to 39 with Graves disease. The chain's CDR3 is CASSSHPLPGLAFNEQFF. The CDR3 DNA reads TGTGCCAGCAGCTCCCACCCGCTACCGGGACTAGCTTTTAATGAGCAGTTCTTC.